Presented here are 14 T cell receptor beta chains from one specimen sequenced in a study of blood T cell repertoires in COVID-19. Here immunoSEQ multiplex PCR was the method, and the copy in TCRdb shows in-frame clones only, minus some. The data show under 450,000 clones, 91% seen once. Sequences were obtained from PBMCs or T cells enriched from blood (not recorded which). These receptors were collected from a woman in her thirties or forties who had been exposed to COVID-19.

V gene TRBV24-1 combines with J gene TRBJ2-5; 12 nucleotides line up with TRBD2. With 8 bases clipped from V and 2 bases from J, the junction kept 5 bases outside the gene matches. The CDR3 contains 15 residues. CDR1 is KGHDR, CDR2 SFDVKD, per germline. The CDR3 DNA sequence: TGTGCCACCAACAAAGGACTAGCGGGACAAGAGACCCAGTACTTC. As protein: CATNKGLAGQETQYF.

This rearrangement joins TRBV18 to TRBJ2-5; 7 positions match TRBD2. This CDR3 region has 13 residues. V shed 5 bases and J 4 bases; nucleotides not matched to a gene: 4. The germline CDR1 and CDR2 sequences are KGHSH and LQKENI. CDR3 amino acids: CASSFWGGETQYF. Here the CDR3 DNA reads TGTGCCAGCTCATTCTGGGGGGGAGAGACCCAGTACTTC.

The V call is TRBV7-9, the J call TRBJ2-7, with TRBD2 identical over 13 bases. Unmatched junction bases numbered 5, after V lost 5 bases and J lost 4 bases. Germline assignment: CDR1 SEHNR and CDR2 FQNEAQ (reference sequence). CDR3 length: 15 amino acids. CDR3 region: CASSRTSGGLYEQYF. The CDR3 DNA sequence: TGTGCCAGCAGCCGGACTAGCGGGGGATTATACGAGCAGTACTTC.

This clone was found once. V is TRBV5-6 and J is TRBJ1-3; D is unresolved. Germline V CDR1 and CDR2: SGHDT, YYEEEE. V was pared by 0 bases and J by 1 base, with 11 bases between. CDR3 length: 16 amino acids. CDR3 DNA sequence: TGTGCCAGCAGCTTGGGAGTTACGGTTTCTGGAAACACCATATATTTT. Translated: CASSLGVTVSGNTIYF.

The rearrangement uses TRBV6-1 and TRBJ1-2; D is perhaps TRBD1 (6 bases). The CDR3 covers 15 residues. The germline V and J ends were trimmed by 0 bases and 2 bases, with 10 bases remaining between them. Germline V gene sequence: CDR1 MNHNS, CDR2 SASEGT. The DNA for the CDR3 is TGTGCCAGCAGTGAAGCGGGGGCAGGGAACTATGGCTACACCTTC. Translating gives CASSEAGAGNYGYTF.

V and J are TRBV6-2 or TRBV6-3 and TRBJ2-1; D is possibly TRBD2 (5 bases). This CDR3 is 14 amino acids long. CDR1 and CDR2 from the germline V gene are MNHEY and SVGEGT. Trimming took off 4 bases at V and 2 bases at J, with 9 bases between the two ends. CDR3 coding DNA: TGTGCCAGCAGTTCGGGGATGCCCTACAATGAGCAGTTCTTC. Its translation: CASSSGMPYNEQFF.

The rearrangement joins TRBV19 to TRBJ2-2, with a tentative D call TRBD2 (6 bases). The CDR3 runs to 14 residues. The germline V gene has CDR1 LNHDA and CDR2 SQIVND (reference sequence). Trimming took off 5 bases at V and 7 bases at J, with 14 bases between the two ends. The CDR3 bases are TGTGCCAGTAGTTCCGGGACTCTAGTCGGGGAGCTGTTTTTT. Amino acid sequence: CASSSGTLVGELFF.

The chain joins TRBV10-2 to TRBJ2-7; unclear D gene. Germline CDR1 and CDR2: WSHSY and SAAADI. Trimming took 6 bases from V and 3 from J, leaving 12 bases between them. The CDR3 contains 13 residues. The CDR3 protein is CASRVAVGYEQYF. In DNA, the CDR3 is TGCGCCAGCAGAGTAGCCGTCGGCTACGAGCAGTACTTC.

The chain carries TRBV5-1 and TRBJ2-7, with no clear D. The V end was cut by 4 bases, the J end by 4 bases, with 12 bases between. The CDR3 covers 13 residues. Germline CDR1 SGHRS, CDR2 YFSETQ. CDR3 coding DNA: TGCGCCAGCAGCCTTGATGCGTGGTACGAGCAGTACTTC. Residues: CASSLDAWYEQYF. The whole variable domain, remainder taken from reference TRBV5-1 and TRBJ2-7, is KAGVTQTPRYLIKTRGQQVTLSCSPISGHRSVSWYQQTPGQGLQFLFEYFSETQRNKGNFPGRFSGRQFSNSRSEMNVSTLELGDSALYLCASSLDAWYEQYFGPGTRLTVT.

The gene calls are TRBV7-8 and TRBJ1-5, with D perhaps matching TRBD1 (6 bases). This CDR3 contains 17 residues. Trimming cost V 2 bases and J 2 bases, with 16 bases left between them. CDR1 SGHVS and CDR2 FQNEAQ come from the germline V gene. The CDR3 sequence is CASSLLGGRPGNQPQHF. The CDR3 DNA sequence: TGTGCCAGCAGCTTATTGGGGGGGCGCCCCGGCAATCAGCCCCAGCATTTT.

V is TRBV7-9 and J is TRBJ1-2; maybe TRBD1 (6 bases). The CDR3 is 12 amino acids. Trimming left V 8 bases short and J 7 bases short, with 14 bases between. The V gene's germline CDR1 is SEHNR and CDR2 FQNEAQ (reference sequence). The CDR3 region has the DNA TGTGCCAGCCTGGGGGCAGGGAGTGGCTACACCTTC. Its protein product is CASLGAGSGYTF.

The rearrangement uses TRBV30 and TRBJ2-1; 10 nucleotides match TRBD2. Losses at the gene ends were 5 bases for V and 8 bases for J; bases not matched to a gene: 15. Germline V gene sequence: CDR1 GTSNPN, CDR2 SVGIG (reference sequence). The CDR3 spans 16 residues. The CDR3 DNA is TGTGCCTGGGCAGGCGGAGCTAGCGGGGGTTTACATGAGCAGTTCTTC. Its protein is CAWAGGASGGLHEQFF.

V is TRBV3-1 (or the pseudogene TRBV3-2) and J is TRBJ2-5; 9 nucleotides align to TRBD1. This CDR3 comprises 15 residues. V trimming: 4 bases; J trimming: 5 bases; junction bases outside the gene matches: 8. Germline CDR1 LGHDT, CDR2 YNNKEL (reference sequence). In nucleotides, the CDR3 is TGTGCCAGCAGCCGGGGAACAGGGGGCAGGGAGACCCAGTACTTC. Its protein is CASSRGTGGRETQYF.

The V call is TRBV5-1, the J call TRBJ2-1; 12 bases fit TRBD2. J gave up 8 bases and V 1 base, and 16 bases lay outside the gene matches. Looked up from germline, CDR1 is SGHRS and CDR2 is YFSETQ. CDR3 size: 19 residues. CDR3 coding DNA: TGCGCCAGCAGCTTGAAGTCTAGCGGGGGGGCCATTCCGTTGGATGAGCAGTTCTTC. It encodes CASSLKSSGGAIPLDEQFF.